The 32 T cell receptor beta chains given below trace back to one sample, sequenced in a study of blood T cell repertoires in COVID-19. Clones were sequenced by immunoSEQ multiplex PCR, and TCRdb holds only the in-frame ones, with some missing. The sample shows around 64,000 clones, roughly 85% of them seen only once. Sequenced input: peripheral blood. These receptors were collected from a man aged 55 to 69 with acute or convalescent COVID-19.

The rearrangement links TRBV6-4 to TRBJ1-5; TRBD1 agrees at 10 bases. Germline V gene lookup returns CDR1 MRHNA and CDR2 SNTAGT. V dropped 0 bases and J dropped 0; count of bases not matched to a gene: 2. The CDR3 has 17 amino acids. CDR3 bases: TGTGCCAGCAGTGACTCGACAGGGGGCCTTAGCAATCAGCCCCAGCATTTT. It yields the protein CASSDSTGGLSNQPQHF.

This rearrangement joins TRBV28 to TRBJ1-1; the match to TRBD1 covers 8 bases. The length of the CDR3 is 15 residues. Trimming at V came to 5 bases and at J to 4 bases, leaving 9 bases not matched to a gene. Germline values: CDR1 MDHEN, CDR2 SYDVKM. CDR3 DNA: TGTGCCAGCAGTCATTTGGACAGGGTTCTCACTGAAGCTTTCTTT. It codes for CASSHLDRVLTEAFF.

V and J are TRBV15 and TRBJ2-5; 9 positions match TRBD2. CDR3 size: 18 residues. V was clipped by 1 base and J by 2 bases; unmatched bases: 11. From germline, CDR1 is LNHNV and CDR2 YYDKDF (reference sequence). The chain's CDR3 is CATSRGLAGLGRQETQYF. CDR3 nucleotides: TGTGCCACCAGCAGAGGGCTAGCGGGACTAGGGCGGCAAGAGACCCAGTACTTC.

J is TRBJ2-1 and V is TRBV7-3, with D hard to call. The CDR3 length is 14 residues. Per the germline V gene, CDR1 is SGHTA and CDR2 is FQGTGA. Trimming pared 1 base from V and 7 bases from J, leaving 11 bases between. CDR3 DNA: TGTGCCAGCAGCTTAAGTCCCGCCCGGAATGAGCAGTTCTTC. It is translated as CASSLSPARNEQFF.

The chain recombines TRBV28 with TRBJ2-7, with 9 bases lining up with TRBD1. V gave up 2 bases and J gave up 2 bases; unmatched junction bases: 4. The CDR3 is made up of 15 amino acids. Germline-derived CDR1 and CDR2 are MDHEN and SYDVKM. The CDR3 protein is CASSLPGTGTYEQYF. The CDR3 DNA is TGTGCCAGCAGTTTACCCGGGACAGGGACCTACGAGCAGTACTTC.

This clone was seen more than once but under ten times. The J gene is TRBJ2-1, the V gene TRBV29-1; 7 bases are shared with TRBD1. V was pared by 3 bases and J by 6 bases, with 11 bases of the junction left unmatched. The length of the CDR3 is 15 residues. Germline V gives CDR1 SQVTM, CDR2 ANQGSEA. CDR3 region: CSVERVDRVGNEQFF. Here the CDR3 DNA reads TGCAGCGTTGAGCGCGTCGACAGGGTCGGCAATGAGCAGTTCTTC.

The chain combines TRBV2 with TRBJ1-2, with TRBD1 matching over 10 bases. The CDR3 has 15 amino acids. The J segment lost 4 bases and the V segment lost 6 bases, leaving 8 bases of the junction unmatched. The V gene's germline CDR1 is SNHLY and CDR2 FYNNEI. The CDR3 loop is CASRSDRGGGYGYTF. For the CDR3, the DNA is TGTGCCAGCAGATCGGACAGGGGGGGTGGCTATGGCTACACCTTC.

V gene TRBV29-1 combines with J gene TRBJ2-2, with 12 bases aligning to TRBD2. CDR3 length: 14 amino acids. Germline V gene data show CDR1 as SQVTM and CDR2 as ANQGSEA. J gave up 6 bases and V 8 bases, and 7 bases lay outside the gene matches. CDR3 sequence (DNA): TGCAGCAAGAGACTAGCGGGAGCCCCCGGGGAGCTGTTTTTT. Protein: CSKRLAGAPGELFF.

The chain is built from TRBV12-3 or TRBV12-4 and TRBJ1-2; no firm D call. The CDR3 consists of 12 residues. Trimming stripped 6 bases from V and 3 bases from J, with 8 bases between. The CDR3 sequence is CASRYGDYGYTF. The CDR3 nucleotides are TGTGCCAGCAGGTACGGGGACTATGGCTACACCTTC.

The chain recombines TRBV7-2 with TRBJ2-2; D is perhaps TRBD2 (6 bases). Trimming took off 0 bases at V and 4 bases at J, with 9 bases between the two ends. The CDR3 is 15 amino acids. Per germline, CDR1 SGHTA and CDR2 FQGNSA. The CDR3 region has the DNA TGTGCCAGCAGCTTAGCTAGCGGAGGCACCGGGGAGCTGTTTTTT. Protein sequence: CASSLASGGTGELFF.

V is TRBV7-7 and J is TRBJ2-7; D is perhaps TRBD1 (5 bases). V dropped 3 bases and J dropped 5 bases, with 11 bases sitting between them. CDR1 is SSHAT, CDR2 FNYEAQ, per germline (reference sequence). CDR3 size: 13 residues. The chain's CDR3 is CASSFRQGNEQYF. The CDR3 bases are TGTGCCAGCAGCTTCCGGCAGGGCAACGAGCAGTACTTC.

V gene TRBV6-5 combines with J gene TRBJ2-1; 7 nucleotides match TRBD2. The CDR3 length is 14 residues. Germline V gene lookup returns CDR1 MNHEY and CDR2 SVGAGI. Trimming cost V 2 bases and J 8 bases; bases outside gene matches: 6. The CDR3 reads CASSYGSGKDEQFF. The CDR3 nucleotides are TGTGCCAGCAGTTACGGGAGCGGGAAGGATGAGCAGTTCTTC.

The chain couples TRBV12-3 or TRBV12-4 to TRBJ2-7; 9 positions agree with TRBD2. Losses at the gene ends were 2 bases for V and 9 bases for J; bases not matched to a gene: 5. The CDR3 loop spans 13 amino acids. This chain's CDR3 is CASSLLAGAAQYF. CDR3 in DNA: TGTGCCAGCAGTTTATTAGCGGGAGCTGCGCAGTACTTC.

The chain couples TRBV6-5 to TRBJ2-4, with D perhaps matching TRBD2 (6 bases). V was clipped by 6 bases and J by 2 bases, with 14 bases between them. The germline V gene has CDR1 MNHEY and CDR2 SVGAGI. The CDR3 length is 15 residues. As DNA, the CDR3 is TGTGCCAGCAGCCCCAAGGAGGGTTCCAAAAACATTCAGTACTTC. Its translation: CASSPKEGSKNIQYF.

The rearrangement joins TRBV7-9 to TRBJ1-2, with TRBD1 identical over 7 bases. The J segment lost 5 bases and the V segment lost 5 bases, leaving 8 bases of the junction unmatched. Looked up from germline, CDR1 is SEHNR and CDR2 is FQNEAQ (reference sequence). This CDR3 has 14 amino acids. The CDR3 DNA reads as TGTGCCAGCAGCACTCGGGGGACAGAATATGGCTACACCTTC. Its translation: CASSTRGTEYGYTF.

The chain links TRBV28 to TRBJ2-7, with 9 bases lining up with TRBD1. The germline V gene has CDR1 MDHEN and CDR2 SYDVKM. V shed 5 bases, J shed 2 bases, and the junction held 16 bases outside the gene matches. This CDR3 spans 18 amino acids. CDR3 sequence (DNA): TGTGCCAGCAGTGGGCTGGTGGGGACAGGGAAACGGGCCTACGAGCAGTACTTC. It codes for CASSGLVGTGKRAYEQYF.

The chain combines TRBV7-9 with TRBJ2-1, with 7 bases identical to TRBD2. The CDR3 extends over 16 amino acids. CDR1 and CDR2 (germline): SEHNR, FQNEAQ (reference sequence). V was pared by 4 bases and J by 0 bases, with 6 bases of the junction left unmatched. The DNA for the CDR3 is TGTGCCAGCAGCTCCCCCCTAGCGGTCTCCTACAATGAGCAGTTCTTC. This encodes CASSSPLAVSYNEQFF.

CDR3 coding DNA: TGTGCCAGCAGCTTGGGACTAGCGGACTCTGGGGCCAACGTCCTGACTTTC. This codes for CASSLGLADSGANVLTF. This sequence joins TRBV7-6 and TRBJ2-6; 11 nucleotides align to TRBD2. Germline values: CDR1 SGHVS, CDR2 FNYEAQ. J was trimmed by 0 bases and V by 3 bases; bases with no gene match: 1. This CDR3 has 17 residues.

V is TRBV29-1 and J is TRBJ2-7; D remains unclear. Germline CDR1 and CDR2: SQVTM and ANQGSEA. This CDR3 comprises 11 residues. V gave up 0 bases and J gave up 5 bases, with 5 bases separating them. CDR3 sequence reads: CSVEDTDEQYF. The CDR3, as DNA: TGCAGCGTTGAAGATACGGACGAGCAGTACTTC.

This clone was recorded a few times. The CDR3 loop is CASSVAVYNEQFF. The CDR3 coding sequence is TGTGCCAGCAGCGTAGCTGTCTACAATGAGCAGTTCTTC. The V and J genes are TRBV9 and TRBJ2-1; D gene unclear. The CDR3 runs 13 residues. The germline V gene encodes CDR1 SGDLS and CDR2 YYNGEE. V gave up 0 bases and J gave up 3 bases, with 4 bases separating them.

The J gene is TRBJ2-5, the V gene TRBV5-1; the D gene is possibly TRBD2 (6 bases). V shed 2 bases and J shed 1 base, with 9 bases lying between them. Looked up from germline, CDR1 is SGHRS and CDR2 is YFSETQ. CDR3 length: 14 residues. The CDR3 sequence: CASSFRDSQETQYF. The CDR3 DNA reads TGCGCCAGCAGCTTCCGGGACTCCCAAGAGACCCAGTACTTC.

The CDR3 DNA is TGTGCCAGCAATTACTACACCACAGATACGCAGTATTTT. It encodes CASNYYTTDTQYF. This chain uses TRBV2 with TRBJ2-3; D ambiguous. Germline assignment: CDR1 SNHLY and CDR2 FYNNEI. The CDR3 spans 13 residues. V lost 7 bases, J lost 2 bases, and 10 bases lay in between.

This clone was observed a single time. This chain joins TRBV7-6 and TRBJ2-7; 8 nucleotides match TRBD1. J lost 0 bases, V lost 6 bases, and 1 base had no gene match. The CDR3 is made up of 13 amino acids. Germline lookup yields CDR1 SGHVS and CDR2 FNYEAQ. The DNA of the CDR3 is TGTGCCAGCAGTGGACAGGGCTCCTACGAGCAGTACTTC. The encoded protein is CASSGQGSYEQYF.

The V and J genes are TRBV7-3 and TRBJ2-1; 7 bases line up with TRBD2. V shed 8 bases, J shed 2 bases, and the junction held 6 bases outside the gene matches. The CDR3 loop spans 14 amino acids. CDR1 SGHTA and CDR2 FQGTGA come from the germline V gene. CDR3 sequence reads: CASGEGTTYNEQFF. DNA for the CDR3: TGTGCCAGCGGGGAGGGGACTACCTACAATGAGCAGTTCTTC.

The chain couples TRBV28 to TRBJ2-7; possible D gene TRBD1, 5 bases. The CDR3 covers 12 residues. In germline, CDR1 is MDHEN, CDR2 SYDVKM. Trimming left V 2 bases short and J 3 bases short, with 5 bases between. CDR3 DNA: TGTGCCAGCAGTTTACAGGGCTACGAGCAGTACTTC. As protein: CASSLQGYEQYF. Full variable domain (outside the CDR3, taken from reference TRBV28 and TRBJ2-7): DVKVTQSSRYLVKRTGEKVFLECVQDMDHENMFWYRQDPGLGLRLIYFSYDVKMKEKGDIPEGYSVSREKKERFSLILESASTNQTSMYLCASSLQGYEQYFGPGTRLTVT.

The genes are TRBV5-1 and TRBJ1-1; 8 nucleotides agree with TRBD1. Trimming at V came to 3 bases and at J to 4 bases, leaving 5 bases not matched to a gene. CDR3 length equals 14 residues. The germline gives CDR1 SGHRS, CDR2 YFSETQ. The CDR3 region is CASSSSQGATEAFF. CDR3 in DNA: TGCGCCAGCAGCTCCTCCCAGGGGGCCACTGAAGCTTTCTTT.

This clone has a single count. The chain uses TRBV11-2 and TRBJ1-1; maybe TRBD1 (5 bases). The V gene's germline CDR1 is SGHAT and CDR2 FQNNGV. The V end was cut by 3 bases, the J end by 4 bases, with 12 bases between. This CDR3 has 14 residues. Written as DNA, the CDR3 is TGTGCCAGCAGCTTGTTTACGGGGGTCACTGAAGCTTTCTTT. Translated, it gives CASSLFTGVTEAFF.

This chain connects TRBV10-3 to TRBJ1-2; weak D call: TRBD1 (6 bases). Germline CDR1 and CDR2: ENHRY and SYGVKD. Trimming left V 11 bases short and J 2 bases short, with 12 bases between. This CDR3 has 12 residues. The CDR3 protein is CAVLGGNYGYTF. CDR3 nucleotides: TGTGCCGTTTTAGGGGGAAACTATGGCTACACCTTC.

The chain recombines TRBV7-2 with TRBJ2-1; possible D gene TRBD2, 5 bases. CDR1 is SGHTA, CDR2 FQGNSA, per germline. V lost 0 bases to trimming and J lost 7 bases, with 13 bases between them. The CDR3 is made up of 15 amino acids. The CDR3 sequence: CASSLAGPSGNEQFF. CDR3 sequence (DNA): TGTGCCAGCAGCTTAGCGGGCCCCAGCGGTAATGAGCAGTTCTTC.

This chain uses TRBV28 with TRBJ1-5; possible D gene TRBD1, 6 bases. Trimming pared 9 bases from V and 5 bases from J, leaving 29 bases between. Germline V gene lookup returns CDR1 MDHEN and CDR2 SYDVKM. The CDR3 runs to 18 residues. As DNA, the CDR3 is TGTGCCAGTAACTATCAGCGGGGGGCTCGCTCGCCCTATCAGCCCCAGCATTTT. This codes for CASNYQRGARSPYQPQHF.

This clone has just one count. This chain joins TRBV4-2 and TRBJ2-5; TRBD1 matches 9 bases. The J segment lost 4 bases and the V segment lost 4 bases, leaving 4 bases of the junction unmatched. The CDR3 runs 14 residues. Per germline, CDR1 LGHNA and CDR2 YNFKEQ. The DNA for the CDR3 is TGTGCCAGCAGCCCCGGGACAGGGTCAGAGACCCAGTACTTC. The encoded protein is CASSPGTGSETQYF.

The chain carries TRBV11-2 and TRBJ1-3; D is ambiguous. Trimming took off 5 bases at V and 4 bases at J, with 3 bases between the two ends. The CDR3 spans 11 residues. Germline V gene sequence: CDR1 SGHAT, CDR2 FQNNGV. This chain's CDR3 is CASSQGNTIYF. DNA for the CDR3: TGTGCCAGCAGCCAGGGAAACACCATATATTTT.